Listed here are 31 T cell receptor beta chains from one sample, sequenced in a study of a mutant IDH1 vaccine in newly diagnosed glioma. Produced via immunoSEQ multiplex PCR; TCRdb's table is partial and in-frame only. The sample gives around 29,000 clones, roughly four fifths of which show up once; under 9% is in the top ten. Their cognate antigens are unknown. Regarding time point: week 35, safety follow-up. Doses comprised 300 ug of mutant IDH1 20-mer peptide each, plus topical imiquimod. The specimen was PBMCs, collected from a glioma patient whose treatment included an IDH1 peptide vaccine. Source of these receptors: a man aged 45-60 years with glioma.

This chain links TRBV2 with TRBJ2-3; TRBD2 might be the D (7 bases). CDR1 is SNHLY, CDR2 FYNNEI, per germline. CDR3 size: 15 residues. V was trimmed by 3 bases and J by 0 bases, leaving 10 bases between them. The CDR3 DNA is TGTGCCAGCAGTGAGGCGGGGGCTAGCACAGATACGCAGTATTTT. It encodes CASSEAGASTDTQYF.

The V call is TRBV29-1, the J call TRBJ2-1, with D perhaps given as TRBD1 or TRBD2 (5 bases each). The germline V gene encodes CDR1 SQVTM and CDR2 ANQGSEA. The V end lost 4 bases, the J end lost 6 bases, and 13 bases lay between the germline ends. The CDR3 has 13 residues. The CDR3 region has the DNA TGCAGCGTTGTAGGGGCTGGGGGCAATGAGCAGTTCTTC. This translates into CSVVGAGGNEQFF.

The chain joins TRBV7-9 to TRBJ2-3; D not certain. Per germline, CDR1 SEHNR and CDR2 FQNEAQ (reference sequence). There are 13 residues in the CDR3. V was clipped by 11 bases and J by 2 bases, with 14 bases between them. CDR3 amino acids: CAVQPADTDTQYF. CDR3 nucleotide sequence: TGTGCCGTCCAGCCGGCCGACACAGATACGCAGTATTTT.

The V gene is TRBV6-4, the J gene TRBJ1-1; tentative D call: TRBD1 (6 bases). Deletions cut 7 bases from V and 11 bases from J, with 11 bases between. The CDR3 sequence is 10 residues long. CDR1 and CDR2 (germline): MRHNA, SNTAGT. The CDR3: CASMDSMAFF. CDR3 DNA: TGTGCCAGCATGGACAGTATGGCTTTCTTT.

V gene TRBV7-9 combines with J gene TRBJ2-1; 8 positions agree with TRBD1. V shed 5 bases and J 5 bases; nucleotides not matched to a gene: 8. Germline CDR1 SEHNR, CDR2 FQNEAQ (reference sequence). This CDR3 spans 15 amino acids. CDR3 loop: CASSVGQDGDNEQFF. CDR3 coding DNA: TGTGCCAGCAGCGTGGGACAGGACGGAGACAATGAGCAGTTCTTC.

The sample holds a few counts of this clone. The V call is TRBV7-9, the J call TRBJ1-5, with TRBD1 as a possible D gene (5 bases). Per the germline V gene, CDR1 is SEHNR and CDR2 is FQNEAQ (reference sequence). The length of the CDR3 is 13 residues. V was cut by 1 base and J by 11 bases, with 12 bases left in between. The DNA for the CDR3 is TGTGCCAGCAGCTTAGGAGACGGGGCAGCCCAGCATTTT. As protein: CASSLGDGAAQHF.

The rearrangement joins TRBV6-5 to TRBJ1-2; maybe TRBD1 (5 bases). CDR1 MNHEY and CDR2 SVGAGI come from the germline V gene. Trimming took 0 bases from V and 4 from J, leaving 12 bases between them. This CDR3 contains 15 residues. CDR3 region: CASSYSPGRGYGYTF. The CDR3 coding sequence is TGTGCCAGCAGTTACTCGCCGGGGCGAGGCTATGGCTACACCTTC.

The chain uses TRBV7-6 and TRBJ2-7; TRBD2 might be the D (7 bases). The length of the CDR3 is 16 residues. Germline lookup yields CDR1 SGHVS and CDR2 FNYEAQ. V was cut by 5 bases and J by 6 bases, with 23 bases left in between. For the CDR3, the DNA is TGTGCCAGCAGCGAGGGGGGCGGCGGGAGTCCTGGCGAGCAGTACTTC. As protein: CASSEGGGGSPGEQYF.

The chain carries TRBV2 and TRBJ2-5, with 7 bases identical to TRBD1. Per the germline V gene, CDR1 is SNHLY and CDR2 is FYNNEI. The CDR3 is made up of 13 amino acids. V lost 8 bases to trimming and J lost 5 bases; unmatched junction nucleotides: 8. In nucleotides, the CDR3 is TGTGCCAGCGTGGAGGTCAGGGGGGAGACCCAGTACTTC. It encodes CASVEVRGETQYF.

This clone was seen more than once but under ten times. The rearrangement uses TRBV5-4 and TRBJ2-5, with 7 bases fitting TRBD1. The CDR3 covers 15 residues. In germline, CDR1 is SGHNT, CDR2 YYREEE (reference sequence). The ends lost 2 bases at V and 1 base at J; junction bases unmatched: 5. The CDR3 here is CASSFTKGAQETQYF. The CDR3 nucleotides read TGTGCCAGCAGCTTTACCAAGGGGGCCCAAGAGACCCAGTACTTC.

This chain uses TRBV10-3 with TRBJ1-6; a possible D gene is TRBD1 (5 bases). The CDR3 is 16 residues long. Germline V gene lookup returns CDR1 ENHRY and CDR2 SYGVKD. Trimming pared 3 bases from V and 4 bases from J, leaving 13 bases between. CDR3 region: CAISEVGQGYNSPLHF. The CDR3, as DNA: TGTGCCATCAGTGAAGTGGGGCAGGGATATAATTCACCCCTCCACTTT.

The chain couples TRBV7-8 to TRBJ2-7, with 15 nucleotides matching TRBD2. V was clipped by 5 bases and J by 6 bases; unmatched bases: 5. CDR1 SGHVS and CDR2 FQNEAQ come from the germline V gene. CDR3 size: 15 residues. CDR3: CASSPKGLAGGEQYF. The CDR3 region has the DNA TGTGCCAGCAGCCCGAAGGGACTAGCGGGAGGCGAGCAGTACTTC.

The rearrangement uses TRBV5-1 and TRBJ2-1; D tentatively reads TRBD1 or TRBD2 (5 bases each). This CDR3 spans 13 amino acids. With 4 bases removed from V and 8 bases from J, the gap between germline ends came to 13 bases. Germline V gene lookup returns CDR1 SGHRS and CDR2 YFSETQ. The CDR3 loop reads CASSDGTPDEQFF. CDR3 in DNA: TGCGCCAGCAGCGACGGGACCCCGGATGAGCAGTTCTTC.

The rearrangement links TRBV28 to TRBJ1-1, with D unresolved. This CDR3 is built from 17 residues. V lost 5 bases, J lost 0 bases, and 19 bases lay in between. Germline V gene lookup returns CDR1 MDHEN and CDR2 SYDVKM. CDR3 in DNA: TGTGCCAGCAGTGCCACCGGGAGGATCAATCTGAACACTGAAGCTTTCTTT. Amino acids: CASSATGRINLNTEAFF.

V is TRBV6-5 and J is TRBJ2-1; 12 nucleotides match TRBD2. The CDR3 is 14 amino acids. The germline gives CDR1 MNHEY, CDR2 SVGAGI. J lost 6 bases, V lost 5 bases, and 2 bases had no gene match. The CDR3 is CASSPSGGANEQFF. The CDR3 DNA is TGTGCCAGCAGTCCTAGCGGGGGGGCCAATGAGCAGTTCTTC.

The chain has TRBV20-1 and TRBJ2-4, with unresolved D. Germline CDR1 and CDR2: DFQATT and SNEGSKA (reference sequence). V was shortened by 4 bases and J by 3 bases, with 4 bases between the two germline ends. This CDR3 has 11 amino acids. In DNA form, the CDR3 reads TGCAGTGCTACATTCAAAAACATTCAGTACTTC. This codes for CSATFKNIQYF.

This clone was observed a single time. The CDR3 DNA reads as TGTGCCAGCAGCTTAACAGGGGGCTGGAGCAATCAGCCCCAGCATTTT. Amino acid sequence: CASSLTGGWSNQPQHF. The chain links TRBV7-2 to TRBJ1-5; 9 bases align to TRBD1. From germline, CDR1 is SGHTA and CDR2 FQGNSA. The ends lost 2 bases at V and 1 base at J; junction bases unmatched: 3. CDR3 size: 16 residues.

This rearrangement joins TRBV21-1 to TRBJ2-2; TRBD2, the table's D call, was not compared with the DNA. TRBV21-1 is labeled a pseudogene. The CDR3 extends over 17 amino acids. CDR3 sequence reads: CASSKEVKERVSGELFF. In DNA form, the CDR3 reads TGTGCCAGCAGCAAAGAGGTTAAAGAGAGGGTATCCGGGGAGCTGTTTTTT.

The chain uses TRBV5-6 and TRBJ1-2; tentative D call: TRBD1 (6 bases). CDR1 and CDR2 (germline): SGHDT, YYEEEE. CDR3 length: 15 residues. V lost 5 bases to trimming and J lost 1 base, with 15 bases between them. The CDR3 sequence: CASRRQVIGNYGYTF. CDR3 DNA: TGTGCCAGCAGAAGACAGGTGATAGGTAACTATGGCTACACCTTC.

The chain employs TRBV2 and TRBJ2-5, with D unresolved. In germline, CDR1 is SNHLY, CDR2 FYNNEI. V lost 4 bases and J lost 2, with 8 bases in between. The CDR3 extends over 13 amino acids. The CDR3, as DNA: TGTGCCAGCAGTGCCGAGGAGCAAGAGACCCAGTACTTC. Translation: CASSAEEQETQYF. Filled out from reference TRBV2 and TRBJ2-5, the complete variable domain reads EPEVTQTPSHQVTQMGQEVILRCVPISNHLYFYWYRQILGQKVEFLVSFYNNEISEKSEIFDDQFSVERPDGSNFTLKIRSTKLEDSAMYFCASSAEEQETQYFGPGTRLLVL.

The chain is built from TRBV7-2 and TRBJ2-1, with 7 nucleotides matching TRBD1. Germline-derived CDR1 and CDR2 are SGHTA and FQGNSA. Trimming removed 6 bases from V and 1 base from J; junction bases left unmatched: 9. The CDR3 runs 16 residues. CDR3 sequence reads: CASSQSLGQSYNEQFF. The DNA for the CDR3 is TGTGCCAGCAGTCAATCGCTGGGACAGTCCTACAATGAGCAGTTCTTC.

CDR3 protein: CASSLVAGGPNEQFF. The CDR3 DNA sequence: TGCGCCAGCAGCTTGGTAGCGGGGGGGCCCAATGAGCAGTTCTTC. The chain has TRBV5-1 and TRBJ2-1, with 11 nucleotides matching TRBD2. The CDR3 covers 15 residues. Germline V gives CDR1 SGHRS, CDR2 YFSETQ. V dropped 0 bases and J dropped 6; count of bases not matched to a gene: 2.

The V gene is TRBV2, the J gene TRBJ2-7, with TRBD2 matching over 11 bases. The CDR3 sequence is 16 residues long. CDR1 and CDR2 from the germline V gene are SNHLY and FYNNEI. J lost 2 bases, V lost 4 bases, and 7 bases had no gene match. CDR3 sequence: CASSVSSGGHTYEQYF. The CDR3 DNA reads TGTGCCAGCAGTGTTTCTAGCGGGGGGCACACCTACGAGCAGTACTTC. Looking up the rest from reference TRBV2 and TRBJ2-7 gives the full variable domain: EPEVTQTPSHQVTQMGQEVILRCVPISNHLYFYWYRQILGQKVEFLVSFYNNEISEKSEIFDDQFSVERPDGSNFTLKIRSTKLEDSAMYFCASSVSSGGHTYEQYFGPGTRLTVT.

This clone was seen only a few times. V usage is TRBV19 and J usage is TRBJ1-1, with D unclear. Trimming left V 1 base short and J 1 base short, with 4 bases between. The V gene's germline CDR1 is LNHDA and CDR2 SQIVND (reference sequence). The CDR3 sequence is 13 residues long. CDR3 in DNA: TGTGCCAGTAGTATAGGGGGGAACACTGAAGCTTTCTTT. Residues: CASSIGGNTEAFF.

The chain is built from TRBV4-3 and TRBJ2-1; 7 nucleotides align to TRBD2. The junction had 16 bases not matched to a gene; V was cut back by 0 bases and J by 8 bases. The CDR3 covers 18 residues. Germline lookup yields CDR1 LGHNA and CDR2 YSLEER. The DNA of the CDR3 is TGCGCCAGCAGCCAAGAATGGGGACCTGGACTAGTGGTCTATGAGCAGTTCTTC. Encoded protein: CASSQEWGPGLVVYEQFF.

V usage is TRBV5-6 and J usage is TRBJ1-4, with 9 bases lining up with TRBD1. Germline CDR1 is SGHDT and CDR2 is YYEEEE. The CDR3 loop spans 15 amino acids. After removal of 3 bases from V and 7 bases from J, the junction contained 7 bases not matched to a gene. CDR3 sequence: CASSSRQGGVEKLFF. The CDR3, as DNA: TGTGCCAGCAGCTCGCGACAGGGGGGTGTTGAAAAACTGTTTTTT.

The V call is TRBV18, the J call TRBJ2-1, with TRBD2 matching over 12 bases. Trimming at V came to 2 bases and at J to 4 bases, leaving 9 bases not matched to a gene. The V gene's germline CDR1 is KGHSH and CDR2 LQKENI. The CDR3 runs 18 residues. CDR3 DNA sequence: TGTGCCAGCTCACCATCCGTACTAGCGGGAGGTTCGTACAATGAGCAGTTCTTC. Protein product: CASSPSVLAGGSYNEQFF.

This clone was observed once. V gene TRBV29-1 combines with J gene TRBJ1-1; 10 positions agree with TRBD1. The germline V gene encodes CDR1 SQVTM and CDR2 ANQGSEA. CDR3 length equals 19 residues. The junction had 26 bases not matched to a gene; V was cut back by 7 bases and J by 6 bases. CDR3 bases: TGCAGCGCCAGCTTTGTCAAGGGGACAGGGGAGACCATAGGGTCTGAAGCTTTCTTT. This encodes CSASFVKGTGETIGSEAFF.

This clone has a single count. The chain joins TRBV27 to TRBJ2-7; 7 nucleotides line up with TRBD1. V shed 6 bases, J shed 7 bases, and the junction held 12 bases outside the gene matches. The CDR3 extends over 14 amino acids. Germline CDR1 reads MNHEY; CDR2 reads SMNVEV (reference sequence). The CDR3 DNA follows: TGTGCCAGCAGCTTCGGGACAGCCATTCGGGAGCAGTACTTC. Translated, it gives CASSFGTAIREQYF.

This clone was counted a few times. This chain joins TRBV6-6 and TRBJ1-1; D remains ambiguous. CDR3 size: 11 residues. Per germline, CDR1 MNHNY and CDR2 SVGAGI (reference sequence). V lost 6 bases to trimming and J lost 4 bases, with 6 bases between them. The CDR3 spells CASSPGTEAFF. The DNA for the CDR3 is TGTGCCAGCAGCCCCGGCACTGAAGCTTTCTTT.

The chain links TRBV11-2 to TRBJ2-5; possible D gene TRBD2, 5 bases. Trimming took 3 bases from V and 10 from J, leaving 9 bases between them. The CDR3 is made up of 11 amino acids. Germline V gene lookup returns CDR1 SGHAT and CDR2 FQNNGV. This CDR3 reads CASSLRGFQYF. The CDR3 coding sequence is TGTGCCAGCAGCTTGCGCGGGTTCCAGTACTTC.